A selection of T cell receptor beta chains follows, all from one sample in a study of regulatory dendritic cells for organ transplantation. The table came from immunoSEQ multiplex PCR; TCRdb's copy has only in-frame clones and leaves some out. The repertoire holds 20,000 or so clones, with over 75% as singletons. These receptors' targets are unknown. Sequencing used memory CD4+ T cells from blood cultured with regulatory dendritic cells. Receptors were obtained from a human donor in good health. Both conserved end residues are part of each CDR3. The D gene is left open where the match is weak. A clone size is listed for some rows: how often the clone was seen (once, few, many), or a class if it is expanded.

CASSLGTRDIQYF,TGTGCCAGCAGCTTAGGCACTAGGGACATTCAGTACTTC,TRBV9,NA,TRBJ2-4,NA
CASSSYTGRGVHEQFF,TGTGCCAGCAGTTCTTACACAGGTCGAGGGGTACATGAGCAGTTCTTC,TRBV28,NA,TRBJ2-1,NA
CASSPNLGQGIGYTF,TGTGCCAGTAGCCCCAATTTGGGACAGGGTATTGGCTACACCTTC,TRBV19,TRBD1,TRBJ1-2,NA
CASGEQGQYYEQYF,TGTGCCAGCGGGGAACAGGGTCAATACTACGAGCAGTACTTC,TRBV2,NA,TRBJ2-7,NA
CASSRQAPAEAFF,TGTGCCAGCAGTCGTCAAGCCCCGGCTGAAGCTTTCTTT,TRBV27,NA,TRBJ1-1,NA
CASQGEPGETQYF,TGTGCCAGCCAGGGCGAGCCCGGAGAGACCCAGTACTTC,TRBV7-3,NA,TRBJ2-5,NA
CASSRDRQETQYF,TGTGCCAGCTCACGGGACAGGCAAGAGACCCAGTACTTC,TRBV18,TRBD1,TRBJ2-5,few
CASSPYSNGQGFSGNTIYF,TGTGCCAGCAGTCCCTATTCTAATGGACAGGGCTTCTCTGGAAACACCATATATTTT,TRBV28,TRBD1,TRBJ1-3,few
CASGLPSSRGSGTGELFF,TGTGCTAGTGGTTTGCCCTCATCCAGGGGGTCGGGCACCGGGGAGCTGTTTTTT,TRBV12-5,TRBD1,TRBJ2-2,NA
CASSQETSGYNEQFF,TGCGCCAGCAGCCAAGAGACTAGCGGATACAATGAGCAGTTCTTC,TRBV4-3,TRBD2,TRBJ2-1,NA